The sequence of this T cell receptor (beta chain) was determined in a study of OX40 agonist ivuxolimab in advanced cancers. About the study: Patients receiving dose escalation had hepatocellular carcinoma, melanoma, renal cell or head and neck cancer. People who had prior anti-PD-1, anti-PD-L1 or anti-CTLA-4 therapy could take part, and around 39% had some.

The protocol was immunoSEQ multiplex PCR, while the TCRdb copy is restricted to in-frame clones and leaves out a portion. The top ten clones hold over 12% of a sample with roughly 30,000 clones, roughly nine tenths of them seen once. The CDR3 loop spans 17 amino acids. The V and J ends lost 5 bases and 5 bases, in that order; junction bases with no gene match: 9. Germline values: CDR1 LNHDA, CDR2 SQIVND (reference sequence). V gene TRBV19 combines with J gene TRBJ2-2; 12 positions agree with TRBD2. Sample: CD4+ or CD8+ T cells sorted from blood, taken in a trial of the OX40 agonist ivuxolimab. This receptor was taken from an adult with an advanced solid tumor such as melanoma, head and neck, liver or kidney cancer. DNA for the CDR3: TGTGCCAGTAGTTGGAGCCTAGCGGGAGGGCCGACCGGGGAGCTGTTTTTT. Translating gives CASSWSLAGGPTGELFF.